This T cell receptor (beta chain) came from a study of post-analysis software for immune sequencing data. Study background: Disease courses included relapsing-remitting, secondary progressive and progressive-relapsing multiple sclerosis.

Findings of the study overall: Relative to controls, patients with multiple sclerosis showed significantly lower normalized Chao1 diversity. Patients used a few TRBV segments, including TRBV5-6, TRBV5-1 and TRBV20-1, more often than controls.

Unique molecular identifiers featured in each of the TCR beta cDNA libraries. TCRdb called the PCR reads again in MiXCR, with one record for every CDR3 protein. The sample has 600,000 to 700,000 distinct CDR3 sequences, roughly three fifths seen once. CDR3 size: 18 residues. The germline V gene encodes CDR1 SEHNR and CDR2 FQNEAQ (reference sequence). Trimming took 5 bases from V and 2 from J; bases not matched to a gene: 13. In regard to this clonotype: Its specificity is unknown.

The sample taken for sequencing was blood. The chain recombines TRBV7-9 with TRBJ2-1; 9 positions agree with TRBD2. This clonotype was sampled from a girl aged 2-9 years with multiple sclerosis. The CDR3 region has the DNA TGTGCCAGCAGCCCCACATTTACTAGCGGGTTGCCCTACAATGAGCAGTTCTTC. Translation: CASSPTFTSGLPYNEQFF. The full variable domain, rest sourced from reference TRBV7-9 and TRBJ2-1, is DTGVSQNPRHKITKRGQNVTFRCDPISEHNRLYWYRQTLGQGPEFLTYFQNEAQLEKSRLLSDRFSAERPKGSFSTLEIQRTEQGDSAMYLCASSPTFTSGLPYNEQFFGPGTRLTVL.